This T cell receptor (beta chain) was captured in a study of response to subunit inactivated influenza vaccine. Study outcomes and limitations: Every seasonal influenza vaccination brings in few new T cells, the authors suggested.

TCRdb processed the RT-PCR reads anew with MiXCR; each CDR3 protein has one entry. Of a few hundred thousand distinct CDR3 sequences detected, 6.5% to 8% appear once; the ten largest clones hold about an eighth. This clonotype was seen a single time. Its antigen is currently unknown. The germline V and J ends were trimmed by 6 bases and 0 bases, with 18 bases remaining between them. This CDR3 comprises 18 residues. The TCR was taken from a man aged 50-75 years who received an inactivated influenza vaccine. The material was PBMCs from blood, obtained around 25 months after vaccination. The chain has TRBV12-3 or TRBV12-4 and TRBJ2-6; a possible D gene is TRBD1 (6 bases). The CDR3 protein is CASRERQELSSGANVLTF. The CDR3 region has the DNA TGTGCCAGCAGAGAAAGACAGGAATTATCCTCTGGGGCCAACGTCCTGACTTTC.